The 15 T cell receptor beta chains given below trace back to one sample, sequenced in a study of OX40 agonist ivuxolimab in advanced cancers. Some clones are missing from TCRdb's copy, which holds only in-frame ones; the method was immunoSEQ multiplex PCR. The sample has 90,000 to 100,000 clones, roughly 90% seen once. The sample consisted of CD4+ or CD8+ T cells sorted from blood, taken in a trial of the OX40 agonist ivuxolimab. Receptor source: an adult with an advanced solid tumor such as melanoma, head and neck, liver or kidney cancer.

The J gene is TRBJ2-5, the V gene TRBV7-2; no firm D call. From germline, CDR1 is SGHTA and CDR2 FQGNSA. The CDR3 loop spans 12 amino acids. V shed 4 bases and J shed 5 bases, with 8 bases lying between them. The CDR3 coding sequence is TGTGCCAGCAGCTCAACGGAGGAGACCCAGTACTTC. Protein sequence: CASSSTEETQYF.

This clone was counted only a few times. The chain has TRBV4-1 and TRBJ2-2; D assignment may be TRBD1 or TRBD2 (5 bases each). V lost 5 bases to trimming and J lost 6 bases, with 10 bases between them. The CDR3 consists of 13 residues. In germline, CDR1 is MGHRA, CDR2 YSYEKL. The CDR3 DNA is TGCGCCAGCAGCTCAAGAGGGGCCGGGGAGCTGTTTTTT. This gives the protein CASSSRGAGELFF.

The chain uses TRBV5-1 and TRBJ2-2; weak D call: TRBD2 (6 bases). The CDR3 has 15 amino acids. The V end was cut by 5 bases, the J end by 5 bases, with 16 bases between. Germline V gene lookup returns CDR1 SGHRS and CDR2 YFSETQ. For the CDR3, the DNA is TGCGCCAGCAGTAACTGGGCAGGGAGGACCGGGGAGCTGTTTTTT. This sequence encodes CASSNWAGRTGELFF.

The rearrangement joins TRBV11-3 to TRBJ2-7; D is possibly TRBD2 (7 bases). The length of the CDR3 is 15 residues. Germline CDR1 is SGHNT and CDR2 is YENEEA. Trimming removed 5 bases from V and 6 bases from J, with 20 bases in between. Here the CDR3 reads CASSLNTGGLGEQYF. The DNA for the CDR3 is TGTGCCAGCAGCCTAAACACGGGGGGCTTAGGCGAGCAGTACTTC.

The chain joins TRBV28 to TRBJ2-3; TRBD2 matches 10 bases. The CDR3 length is 17 residues. Trimming removed 5 bases from V and 2 bases from J; junction bases left unmatched: 10. The V gene's germline CDR1 is MDHEN and CDR2 SYDVKM. The CDR3 DNA follows: TGTGCCAGCAGTGGGGCTGGACTAGCGGTAGACACAGATACGCAGTATTTT. Translated, it gives CASSGAGLAVDTDTQYF.

The CDR3 bases are TGTGCCAGCAGCGTAACGGGGGCGGCAGGGGGGCAAGAGACCCAGTACTTC. This sequence encodes CASSVTGAAGGQETQYF. This rearrangement joins TRBV9 to TRBJ2-5; D possibly corresponds to TRBD1 (7 bases). This CDR3 contains 17 residues. V was trimmed by 1 base and J by 2 bases, leaving 18 bases between them. Per the germline V gene, CDR1 is SGDLS and CDR2 is YYNGEE.

The rearrangement uses TRBV30 and TRBJ2-1; 11 bases match TRBD2. The trim removed 5 bases at V and 12 bases at J, leaving 9 bases unmatched. CDR1 and CDR2 (germline): GTSNPN, SVGIG (reference sequence). The CDR3 runs to 13 residues. DNA for the CDR3: TGTGCCTGGGATTTAGCGGGAGGGCGGGTGCAGTTCTTC. Translating it yields CAWDLAGGRVQFF.

The chain carries TRBV4-1 and TRBJ2-5; D unresolved. Trimming stripped 4 bases from V and 5 bases from J, with 8 bases between. The CDR3 has 12 amino acids. In germline, CDR1 is MGHRA, CDR2 YSYEKL. CDR3 loop: CASSRSRETQYF. The CDR3 nucleotides read TGCGCCAGCAGCCGGAGCAGGGAGACCCAGTACTTC.

This sequence joins TRBV27 and TRBJ2-2; 7 bases agree with TRBD1. Germline CDR1 and CDR2: MNHEY and SMNVEV (reference sequence). The CDR3 covers 18 residues. Trimming cost V 4 bases and J 0 bases; bases outside gene matches: 11. The CDR3 DNA reads TGTGCCAGCAGTTCTTTAGGACAGGCTCGCGCGAACACCGGGGAGCTGTTTTTT. Its translation: CASSSLGQARANTGELFF.

This rearrangement joins TRBV6-6 to TRBJ2-7; D may correspond to TRBD1 or TRBD2 (5 bases each). CDR3 length: 16 amino acids. V shed 2 bases and J shed 4 bases, with 18 bases lying between them. Germline V gene lookup returns CDR1 MNHNY and CDR2 SVGAGI (reference sequence). CDR3 sequence: CASSYPSGTGEYEQYF. The DNA of the CDR3 is TGTGCCAGCAGTTACCCCTCCGGGACGGGCGAATACGAGCAGTACTTC.

The chain has TRBV5-1 and TRBJ2-7; D is perhaps TRBD1 (6 bases). V lost 8 bases, J lost 4 bases, and 19 bases lay in between. This CDR3 has 14 residues. The germline V gene has CDR1 SGHRS and CDR2 YFSETQ. Written as DNA, the CDR3 is TGCGCCAGTACTCCGGGACAAGAAGTTTACGAGCAGTACTTC. Translation: CASTPGQEVYEQYF.

The chain recombines TRBV6-5 with TRBJ1-2, with D possibly matching TRBD1 (6 bases). The V and J ends lost 0 bases and 8 bases respectively, with 16 bases between them. The CDR3 consists of 15 residues. The germline V gene has CDR1 MNHEY and CDR2 SVGAGI. CDR3 residues: CASSYSTPGVVGYTF. CDR3 in DNA: TGTGCCAGCAGTTACTCTACCCCAGGGGTTGTCGGCTACACCTTC.

V gene TRBV6-4 combines with J gene TRBJ1-1; no clear D. Trimming pared 3 bases from V and 1 base from J, leaving 6 bases between. The CDR3 has 13 residues. Germline V lookup: CDR1 MRHNA, CDR2 SNTAGT. The CDR3 nucleotides read TGTGCCAGCAGTGAACAATCGAACACTGAAGCTTTCTTT. Protein product: CASSEQSNTEAFF.

This chain joins TRBV28 and TRBJ2-3; D is unresolved. V lost 6 bases, J lost 4 bases, and 8 bases lay in between. This CDR3 is built from 12 residues. Germline V CDR1 and CDR2: MDHEN, SYDVKM. The DNA for the CDR3 is TGTGCCAGCAGAACCAGCGCAGATACGCAGTATTTT. Its translation: CASRTSADTQYF. Combining the CDR3 with reference TRBV28 and TRBJ2-3 gives the whole variable domain DVKVTQSSRYLVKRTGEKVFLECVQDMDHENMFWYRQDPGLGLRLIYFSYDVKMKEKGDIPEGYSVSREKKERFSLILESASTNQTSMYLCASRTSADTQYFGPGTRLTVL.

The genes are TRBV7-2 and TRBJ2-5; 7 nucleotides align to TRBD1. The CDR3 has 16 residues. Germline assignment: CDR1 SGHTA and CDR2 FQGNSA. V was clipped by 3 bases and J by 2 bases; unmatched bases: 9. The CDR3 protein is CASSFPGQRVQETQYF. The CDR3 DNA is TGTGCCAGCAGCTTCCCGGGACAGAGAGTTCAAGAGACCCAGTACTTC.